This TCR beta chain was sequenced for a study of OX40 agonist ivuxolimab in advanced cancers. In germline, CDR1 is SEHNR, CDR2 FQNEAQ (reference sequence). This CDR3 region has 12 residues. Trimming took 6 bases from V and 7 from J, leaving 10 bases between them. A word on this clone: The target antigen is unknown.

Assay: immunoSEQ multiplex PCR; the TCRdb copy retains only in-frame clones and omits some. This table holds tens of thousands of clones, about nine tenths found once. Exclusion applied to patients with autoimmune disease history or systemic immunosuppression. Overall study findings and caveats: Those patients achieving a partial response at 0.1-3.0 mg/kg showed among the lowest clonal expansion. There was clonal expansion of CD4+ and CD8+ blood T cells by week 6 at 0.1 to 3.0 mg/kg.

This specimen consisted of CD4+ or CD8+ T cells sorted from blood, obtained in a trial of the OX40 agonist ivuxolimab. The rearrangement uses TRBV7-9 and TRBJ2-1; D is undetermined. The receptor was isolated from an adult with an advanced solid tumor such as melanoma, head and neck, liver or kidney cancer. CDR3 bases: TGTGCCAGCAGACGCGACGGGAATGAGCAGTTCTTC. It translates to CASRRDGNEQFF.